These 25 T cell receptor beta chains were all obtained from the same sample, sequenced in a study of T-cell memory formation after mild COVID-19. TCRdb recomputed calls from the 5' RACE reads with MiXCR, one row per CDR3 protein. The profile shows roughly 280,000 distinct CDR3 sequences, around 15% of them singletons. Material for sequencing was PBMCs or a T cell subset sorted from them (not recorded which). The receptor set was obtained from a man aged 18 to 29 who had mild COVID-19 (a few samples of this study predate the infection). Cell type and time point are not known.

The V and J genes are TRBV7-2 and TRBJ1-2, with 7 bases identical to TRBD1. J lost 0 bases, V lost 7 bases, and 8 bases had no gene match. Germline V gene lookup returns CDR1 SGHTA and CDR2 FQGNSA. The CDR3 sequence is 15 residues long. Here the CDR3 reads CASTPLGGANYGYTF. CDR3 DNA sequence: TGTGCCAGCACCCCACTAGGGGGCGCTAACTATGGCTACACCTTC.

CDR3 nucleotides: TGTGCCAGCAGCCTGTCCGGGGGTCGGTCCTACGAGCAGTACTTC. This translates into CASSLSGGRSYEQYF. The V and J genes are TRBV7-9 and TRBJ2-7; maybe TRBD2 (6 bases). The V gene lost 5 bases and the J gene lost 1 base, with 15 bases spanning the gap. The germline gives CDR1 SEHNR, CDR2 FQNEAQ (reference sequence). The CDR3 runs 15 residues.

This clonotype turned up a few times. The chain employs TRBV24-1 and TRBJ2-1; 8 nucleotides line up with TRBD1. Trimming at V came to 1 base and at J to 9 bases, leaving 7 bases not matched to a gene. This CDR3 has 15 amino acids. Germline assignment: CDR1 KGHDR and CDR2 SFDVKD. Written as DNA, the CDR3 is TGTGCCACCAGTGATTTTACAGGGGGACCAAGTGAGCAGTTCTTC. Residues: CATSDFTGGPSEQFF.

The rearrangement joins TRBV4-3 to TRBJ1-2; D not certain. Trimming stripped 2 bases from V and 0 bases from J, with 7 bases between. The V gene's germline CDR1 is LGHNA and CDR2 YSLEER. The CDR3 spans 14 residues. This chain's CDR3 is CASSQSATNYGYTF. In DNA, the CDR3 is TGCGCCAGCAGCCAATCCGCTACTAACTATGGCTACACCTTC.

The chain couples TRBV12-3 or TRBV12-4 to TRBJ1-2; D ambiguous. With 8 bases removed from V and 0 bases from J, the gap between germline ends came to 7 bases. CDR3 length: 12 residues. The chain's CDR3 is CASSGANYGYTF. The CDR3 bases are TGTGCCAGCTCGGGAGCTAACTATGGCTACACCTTC.

V usage is TRBV20-1 and J usage is TRBJ2-1, with D perhaps matching TRBD2 (6 bases). The V end was cut by 3 bases, the J end by 12 bases, with 15 bases between. The CDR3 contains 12 residues. Per the germline V gene, CDR1 is DFQATT and CDR2 is SNEGSKA (reference sequence). CDR3 region: CSARLGGDGQFF. CDR3 nucleotide sequence: TGCAGTGCTAGGTTGGGCGGGGATGGGCAGTTCTTC.

This clonotype was found a few times. The rearrangement joins TRBV7-2 to TRBJ1-1; no reliable D call. Looked up from germline, CDR1 is SGHTA and CDR2 is FQGNSA. The V end was cut by 2 bases, the J end by 7 bases, with 11 bases between. The CDR3 is 13 amino acids. Written as DNA, the CDR3 is TGTGCCAGCAGCTTACGCAGGTTGAATGAAGCTTTCTTT. Translation: CASSLRRLNEAFF.

This clonotype came up a few times. The CDR3 loop is CASSLATSGGETQYF. The DNA for the CDR3 is TGCGCCAGCAGCTTGGCGACTAGCGGGGGAGAGACCCAGTACTTC. The rearrangement uses TRBV5-1 and TRBJ2-5; 12 positions match TRBD2. J lost 4 bases, V lost 0 bases, and 1 base had no gene match. Germline V CDR1 and CDR2: SGHRS, YFSETQ. This CDR3 is 15 amino acids long.

This clonotype was detected a few times. The genes are TRBV5-1 and TRBJ2-1, with TRBD1 as a possible D gene (6 bases). V dropped 4 bases and J dropped 6 bases, with 14 bases sitting between them. The CDR3 spans 14 residues. Per germline, CDR1 SGHRS and CDR2 YFSETQ. In DNA form, the CDR3 reads TGCGCCAGCAGCGTCACAGGGATGCTCAATGAGCAGTTCTTC. It translates to CASSVTGMLNEQFF. Combining the CDR3 with reference TRBV5-1 and TRBJ2-1 gives the whole variable domain KAGVTQTPRYLIKTRGQQVTLSCSPISGHRSVSWYQQTPGQGLQFLFEYFSETQRNKGNFPGRFSGRQFSNSRSEMNVSTLELGDSALYLCASSVTGMLNEQFFGPGTRLTVL.

The J gene is TRBJ2-7, the V gene TRBV7-8, with 7 bases lining up with TRBD1. Germline CDR1 SGHVS, CDR2 FQNEAQ. V lost 4 bases and J lost 3; bases outside the gene matches: 6. This CDR3 has 14 residues. CDR3 bases: TGTGCCAGCAGCTCGGGACAGAATTTCTACGAGCAGTACTTC. Its translation: CASSSGQNFYEQYF.

J is TRBJ2-7 and V is TRBV6-5; weak D call: TRBD1 (5 bases). Per germline, CDR1 MNHEY and CDR2 SVGAGI. The ends were cut back, 7 bases at V and 6 bases at J, with 13 bases in the middle. This CDR3 is built from 12 residues. In DNA, the CDR3 is TGTGCCAGCACCACGCAGGGCGGCGAGCAGTACTTC. Protein sequence: CASTTQGGEQYF.

Many counts were recorded for this clonotype. V gene TRBV5-1 combines with J gene TRBJ2-3; 11 bases are a match to TRBD2. J lost 2 bases, V lost 4 bases, and 9 bases had no gene match. CDR1 is SGHRS, CDR2 YFSETQ, per germline. The CDR3 contains 17 residues. This chain's CDR3 is CASSRTSGGSNTDTQYF. CDR3 bases: TGCGCCAGCAGCCGCACTAGCGGGGGCTCCAACACAGATACGCAGTATTTT.

CDR3 nucleotide sequence: TGTGCCAGCAGTTACTCGACTAGCGCGAACACCGGGGAGCTGTTTTTT. It translates to CASSYSTSANTGELFF. This chain joins TRBV6-2 or TRBV6-3 and TRBJ2-2, with 8 bases fitting TRBD2. The length of the CDR3 is 16 residues. Germline V gives CDR1 MNHEY, CDR2 SVGEGT. After removal of 0 bases from V and 0 bases from J, the junction contained 0 bases not matched to a gene.

This rearrangement joins TRBV6-2 or TRBV6-3 to TRBJ2-7; 7 nucleotides match TRBD1. After removal of 7 bases from V and 0 bases from J, the junction contained 3 bases not matched to a gene. Germline CDR1 is MNHEY and CDR2 is SVGEGT. CDR3 length equals 13 residues. The CDR3 protein is CASNGDSSYEQYV. CDR3 nucleotide sequence: TGTGCCAGCAACGGGGACAGCTCCTACGAGCAGTACGTC.

CDR3 sequence (DNA): TGCGCCAGCAGTCATGGACGGGGCCATTCACCCCTCCACTTT. This gives the protein CASSHGRGHSPLHF. The chain carries TRBV5-1 and TRBJ1-6, with a possible D match to TRBD1 (5 bases). CDR1 SGHRS and CDR2 YFSETQ come from the germline V gene. CDR3 size: 14 residues. Trimming removed 5 bases at V and 8 bases at J, with 14 bases between.

The CDR3 reads CSAAGPENTEAFF. The CDR3 coding sequence is TGCAGTGCCGCCGGGCCAGAAAACACTGAAGCTTTCTTT. J is TRBJ1-1 and V is TRBV20-1, with D unclear. Germline V gene lookup returns CDR1 DFQATT and CDR2 SNEGSKA (reference sequence). V dropped 6 bases and J dropped 2 bases, with 13 bases sitting between them. The CDR3 spans 13 residues.

This clonotype was found a few times. This chain links TRBV10-3 with TRBJ2-3; the D is unclear. Per germline, CDR1 ENHRY and CDR2 SYGVKD. Trimming pared 0 bases from V and 1 base from J, leaving 5 bases between. The length of the CDR3 is 14 residues. CDR3 sequence: CAISESTGTDTQYF. The CDR3 DNA is TGTGCCATCAGTGAGTCGACGGGCACAGATACGCAGTATTTT.

This clonotype has more than one count but fewer than ten. The chain recombines TRBV6-5 with TRBJ2-1; D unresolved. The germline V gene encodes CDR1 MNHEY and CDR2 SVGAGI. CDR3 length: 14 amino acids. With 6 bases removed from V and 2 bases from J, the gap between germline ends came to 11 bases. The chain's CDR3 is CASRPQGAYNEQFF. The CDR3 nucleotides are TGTGCCAGCAGACCCCAAGGCGCCTACAATGAGCAGTTCTTC.

The genes are TRBV5-1 and TRBJ1-2; TRBD1 aligns across 10 bases. Losses at the gene ends were 4 bases for V and 4 bases for J; bases not matched to a gene: 7. The CDR3 totals 15 residues. Germline V gene sequence: CDR1 SGHRS, CDR2 YFSETQ. CDR3 nucleotide sequence: TGCGCCAGCAGCCTCGGGACAGGGGATACCTATGGCTACACCTTC. The encoded protein is CASSLGTGDTYGYTF.

Only a few counts were recorded for this clonotype. The rearrangement uses TRBV6-5 and TRBJ2-5, with TRBD2 matching 10 bases. Trimming at V came to 5 bases and at J to 5 bases, leaving 11 bases not matched to a gene. Germline assignment: CDR1 MNHEY and CDR2 SVGAGI. This CDR3 contains 16 residues. This CDR3 is CASSPAPAGGDETQYF. DNA for the CDR3: TGTGCCAGCAGTCCCGCCCCAGCGGGGGGGGACGAGACCCAGTACTTC.

V is TRBV20-1 and J is TRBJ2-3; the match to TRBD2 covers 14 bases. The ends lost 6 bases at V and 5 bases at J; junction bases unmatched: 10. Germline CDR1 is DFQATT and CDR2 is SNEGSKA (reference sequence). There are 16 residues in the CDR3. CDR3 coding DNA: TGCAGTGCCACCGGGACTAGCGGGGGTCGTGGAGATACGCAGTATTTT. Residues: CSATGTSGGRGDTQYF.

The chain joins TRBV12-3 or TRBV12-4 to TRBJ2-7; 9 bases match TRBD1. Germline trimming cut 1 base from V and 11 bases from J; bases unmatched to any gene: 3. This CDR3 region has 12 residues. The CDR3 sequence is CASSLGDRDEYF. CDR3 bases: TGTGCCAGCAGTTTAGGGGACAGGGATGAGTACTTC.

The chain is built from TRBV5-1 and TRBJ2-3; D unresolved. The CDR3 is 14 residues long. Looked up from germline, CDR1 is SGHRS and CDR2 is YFSETQ. V was pared by 2 bases and J by 2 bases, with 9 bases between. CDR3 sequence reads: CASSFLGITDTQYF. Here the CDR3 DNA reads TGCGCCAGCAGCTTTCTGGGGATCACAGATACGCAGTATTTT.

The chain has TRBV7-6 and TRBJ2-1; no definite D call. The CDR3 is made up of 12 amino acids. Trimming cost V 4 bases and J 6 bases, with 7 bases left between them. The germline CDR1 and CDR2 sequences are SGHVS and FNYEAQ. The CDR3 nucleotides read TGTGCCAGCAGCTCCTTCCCCAATGAGCAGTTCTTC. This translates into CASSSFPNEQFF.

This chain links TRBV5-1 with TRBJ2-7, with D possibly TRBD1 on 6 matching bases. Germline V gene data show CDR1 as SGHRS and CDR2 as YFSETQ. Deletions cut 0 bases from V and 0 bases from J, with 19 bases between. The length of the CDR3 is 18 residues. For the CDR3, the DNA is TGCGCCAGCAGCTTGGCCCGCCCCGGCAGGGGTCACTCCTACGAGCAGTACGTC. Amino acids: CASSLARPGRGHSYEQYV.